Sequencing of this T cell receptor beta chain was carried out in a study of cytomegalovirus exposure and HLA in healthy donors. General study findings and limits: The classifier was said to identify cytomegalovirus status with high specificity and sensitivity. Researchers left out some V segments, among them TRBV6-2 and TRBV6-3, as indistinguishable.

There are 14 residues in the CDR3. Germline CDR1 MNHEY, CDR2 SVGAGI. Trimming took 2 bases from V and 8 from J; bases not matched to a gene: 7. On this clone itself: What it binds is not known.

PCR was performed using 60 Vbeta and 13 Jbeta primers. The data were produced by immunoSEQ multiplex PCR, yet TCRdb's version contains in-frame clones alone and is incomplete. The sample lists tens of thousands of clones; roughly three fifths were seen once. This clonotype originated in a woman aged 25-40 years in good health and CMV-seronegative. Sequenced input: PBMCs. The chain uses TRBV6-5 and TRBJ1-2; 8 bases map to TRBD1. The CDR3 region has the DNA TGTGCCAGCAGTTACCCGGACAGGGATAAAGGCTACACCTTC. Amino acid sequence: CASSYPDRDKGYTF.